This paragraph reports one TCR beta chain. This clone occurred once. What antigen it recognizes has not been identified. Within one base of it there is no much larger clone, and no base qualities were kept. Collaborating institutions collected whole blood in K2EDTA tubes following their own protocols. For TCRbeta analysis, collaborators shipped samples as frozen whole blood, isolated PBMCs, or DNA extracted from either of those sample types. These data come from a study of blood T cell repertoires in COVID-19 (dated by TCRdb to about 2020). About the investigation overall: Samples from collaborators originated in the United States, Italy and Spain and spanned both the acute and convalescent phases of COVID-19. Where available, HLA class I and class II types were obtained from metadata supplied by the sample provider rather than from assay-based typing. Deeply sampled blood TCRbeta repertoires from subjects exposed to, actively infected with, or recovered from COVID-19 were included in the dataset. The samples were drawn from the first 160 participants of the ongoing ImmuneRACE study and from some 1,300 subjects provided by 6 global collaborators. The sample metadata nearly always contained a de-identified subject ID, COVID-19 status, age in years and sex. The repertoires were released in a freely available public database intended as a resource for research on the immune response to SARS-CoV-2. The material from the prospective study consisted of cDNA or gDNA derived from T cells, B-cell-depleted T cells, or PBMCs. On the study overall, not on this receptor specifically: The quantity of clinical and demographic metadata differed by source and by participant and was supplied without curation.

The germline V gene provides CDR1 MDHEN and CDR2 SYDVKM. V gives up 7 bases and J gives up 5 bases, and the segment between their germline ends measures 11 bases. The CDR3 numbers 12 residues from cysteine through phenylalanine. Just the 36-base CDR3 DNA is kept, in frame starting at base 1. TCRbeta CDR3 regions were amplified from genomic DNA by means of the immunoSEQ Assay, a bias-controlled multiplex PCR. The source study handled its data this way. The number of nucleated cells in each sample was estimated from the amplification of reference gene primers within the assay. To quantify the absolute abundance of each unique TCRbeta CDR3 rearrangement, sequence reads were collapsed and filtered. For each sample, productive Simpson clonality was calculated by taking the square root of Simpson's diversity index across productive rearrangements. The clones in this table, taken by TCRdb from immuneACCESS, are in-frame only. Not every clone is retained; where verified, under half of the shortfall comes from an unresolved V gene, and the cause of the rest is unknown. That table gives V, J and clone size, and the DNA gave D and trimming. The sample includes roughly 100,000 clones, with nearly 90% observed a single time. Roughly 3% of the sample comes from the top ten.

The receptor was derived from a middle-aged man in a cohort sampled during active COVID-19. Here the chain combines TRBV28 and TRBJ2-5, with the D gene call left open. The specimen was peripheral blood. The DNA reads TGTGCCAGCAACTTCCCCTGGGAGACCCAGTACTTC. Translated, this gives CASNFPWETQYF.